The rows below give T cell receptor beta chains drawn from one sample of a study of blood T cell repertoires in COVID-19. Profiled with immunoSEQ multiplex PCR; TCRdb holds only in-frame clones, not every one. The sample holds more than 95,000 clones, about 86% seen once. The specimen sequenced was peripheral blood. All receptors derive from a woman aged 80 or over with active or convalescent COVID-19. Each CDR3 is given with its conserved first and last residue. Each record gives: V gene, D gene, CDR3 protein. The D gene is left open where the match is weak.

TRBV5-1 . CASTPRIGGYGYTF
TRBV28 . CASSPHRDTLFF
TRBV24-1 . CATKQTYGYTF
TRBV9 TRBD2 CASSPSGFTDTQYF
TRBV24-1 TRBD1 CATSERGQGNKNEQFF
TRBV19 . CASTTGQGQDNEQFF
TRBV30 . CAWSVRTAYEQYF
TRBV7-2 TRBD1 CASSLSDDRDEQFF
TRBV13 TRBD1 CASSSSRDRGRNQPQHF
TRBV5-4 TRBD1 CASSLMTGGGNTEAFF
TRBV7-9 . CASSLGRRKNEKLFF
TRBV5-5 TRBD1 CASSLQDPGTAGGYTF
TRBV28 . CASSLEQQGWEYF
TRBV9 TRBD1 CASSAYGQGAKNIQYF
TRBV28 . CASRSGGTYTEAFF
TRBV6-5 . CASSTTVNQPQHF
TRBV3-1/TRBV3-2 TRBD2 CASSPTSGSNTGELFF
TRBV9 . CASSVGRGFSGNTIYF
TRBV2 TRBD1 CASSSGQGVKTQYF
TRBV19 . CASSPHLLLGGVGTEAFF
TRBV2 . CASSEEDYGYTF
TRBV7-3 . CASSLRSTGGRTHGYTF
TRBV5-1 TRBD2 CASSPGLAQETQYF
TRBV6-5 . CASSYGASHQPQHF
TRBV18 . CASSPPAGSNTGELFF
TRBV28 . CASSSYRSSNQPQHF
TRBV27 . CASSFDRYNEQFF
TRBV7-2 . CASSPGAGVREQYF
TRBV2 TRBD1 CASGGQGGMGEQYF
TRBV29-1 . CSTNAGGNTDTQYF
TRBV7-8 TRBD2 CASSSRAGGLGYEQYF
TRBV6-6 . CASSPDGGDYTEAFF
TRBV19 . CASSPTGIRPQHF
TRBV19 . CASSIVHSSSTDTQYF
TRBV30 . CAWSSNSLGTEAFF
TRBV14 TRBD1 CASSQVGTGSEKLFF
TRBV28 . CASSFTAGFGNQPQHF
TRBV2 TRBD1 CASRLDRGREGELFF
TRBV6-6 . CASRPSGNIQYF
TRBV19 . CASSLQRGTEAFF
TRBV27 . CASSGQPGHRLTEAFF
TRBV2 . CAGKGSRQGGTEAFF
TRBV7-6 TRBD1 CASSFTGGASGNTIYF
TRBV27 . CASSTKGVSGNQPQHF
TRBV11-3 . CASSTRGIDNEQFF
TRBV29-1 TRBD1 CSVGRQGATNEKLFF
TRBV14 . CASSIRGGMNTEAFF
TRBV7-9 . CASSPPRRLGNEQFF
TRBV28 TRBD1 CASSLVTGAFGNTIYF
TRBV4-1 . CASCPQAGGLGNQPQHF
TRBV9 TRBD2 CASSVGGLAGVGEQFF
TRBV6-1 . CASSDAGYGYTF
TRBV10-3 . CAISQIPNTEAFF
TRBV18 . CASSSGTFFSTDTQYF